This is a list of T cell receptor beta chains from one sample in a study of spatial heterogeneity in lung cancer. Each CDR3 protein is one row after TCRdb ran MiXCR on the 5' RACE reads. This sample has tens of thousands of distinct CDR3 sequences, with less than 9.5% found just once. The source was PBMCs, collected at follow-up. The receptor set was obtained from a female donor with early-stage non-small cell lung cancer. Both conserved end residues are part of each CDR3. Fields, in order: D gene, clone size, J gene, V gene, CDR3 DNA, CDR3 protein. The D gene is left open where the match is weak. Clone size is not always given. Where it is, it says once, few, many or a class for expanded clones.

d_gene: -
abundance: many
j_gene: TRBJ2-7
v_gene: TRBV19
CDR3nt: TGTGCCAGTAAGATCACCCCGTCCGCCTACGAGCAGTACTTC
CDR3aa: CASKITPSAYEQYF

d_gene: -
abundance: many
j_gene: TRBJ1-2
v_gene: TRBV6-2/TRBV6-3
CDR3nt: TGTGCCAGCTCTAATTGGTATGGCTACACCTTC
CDR3aa: CASSNWYGYTF

d_gene: TRBD1
abundance: few
j_gene: TRBJ2-3
v_gene: TRBV4-1
CDR3nt: TGCGCCAGCAGCCAAGAACGGGGGACAGGGGGCACGGATACGCAGTATTTT
CDR3aa: CASSQERGTGGTDTQYF

d_gene: -
abundance: once
j_gene: TRBJ2-7
v_gene: TRBV6-2/TRBV6-3
CDR3nt: TGTGCCAGCAGTTACCCCTTGGGGGAGACCTACGAGCAGTACTTC
CDR3aa: CASSYPLGETYEQYF

d_gene: -
abundance: -
j_gene: TRBJ2-3
v_gene: TRBV20-1
CDR3nt: TGCAGTGCCGAGGCGGGACTCCAAGACACAGATACGCAGTATTTT
CDR3aa: CSAEAGLQDTDTQYF

d_gene: -
abundance: many
j_gene: TRBJ2-7
v_gene: TRBV7-2
CDR3nt: TGTGCCAGCAGCTTTGACAGGTATTCCTACGAGCAGTACTTC
CDR3aa: CASSFDRYSYEQYF

d_gene: -
abundance: many
j_gene: TRBJ1-2
v_gene: TRBV7-2
CDR3nt: TGTGCCAGCACCTTATCGTGGCAGTCCTATGGCTACACCTTC
CDR3aa: CASTLSWQSYGYTF

d_gene: TRBD2
abundance: -
j_gene: TRBJ2-7
v_gene: TRBV20-1
CDR3nt: TGCAGTGCTACCTCTAGCGGGGGGAGGTACGAGCAGTACTTC
CDR3aa: CSATSSGGRYEQYF

d_gene: TRBD1
abundance: many
j_gene: TRBJ2-7
v_gene: TRBV4-3
CDR3nt: TGCGCCAGCAGCCACGCAGGGGACAGGGGCCACGAGCAGTACTTC
CDR3aa: CASSHAGDRGHEQYF

d_gene: TRBD2
abundance: many
j_gene: TRBJ2-5
v_gene: TRBV20-1
CDR3nt: TGCAGTGCTAGAGATCTTAGGACTAGCGGGGGTGAGGCGGAGACCCAGTACTTC
CDR3aa: CSARDLRTSGGEAETQYF

d_gene: -
abundance: few
j_gene: TRBJ1-1
v_gene: TRBV6-5
CDR3nt: TGTGCCAGCAGTTACTCGATGGGACGGATGAACACTGAAGCTTTCTTT
CDR3aa: CASSYSMGRMNTEAFF

d_gene: -
abundance: few
j_gene: TRBJ2-4
v_gene: TRBV10-3
CDR3nt: TGTGCCATCAGTGAGCAAACTCTTGACATTCAGTACTTC
CDR3aa: CAISEQTLDIQYF

d_gene: TRBD1
abundance: -
j_gene: TRBJ1-1
v_gene: TRBV5-1
CDR3nt: TGCGCCAGCAGCGGGCGCGCTCAGGGGGATGAAGCTTTCTTT
CDR3aa: CASSGRAQGDEAFF

d_gene: TRBD1
abundance: -
j_gene: TRBJ2-3
v_gene: TRBV20-1
CDR3nt: TGCAGTGCAAAAACAGGGGGAGGCACAGATACGCAGTATTTT
CDR3aa: CSAKTGGGTDTQYF

d_gene: -
abundance: many
j_gene: TRBJ2-3
v_gene: TRBV5-6
CDR3nt: TGTGCCAGCACCCCTCTCGGGGTCGGAGATACGCAGTATTTT
CDR3aa: CASTPLGVGDTQYF

d_gene: TRBD2
abundance: many
j_gene: TRBJ2-1
v_gene: TRBV20-1
CDR3nt: TGCAGTGCTGGGACTAGCGGGGGCAGTGAGCAGTTCTTC
CDR3aa: CSAGTSGGSEQFF

d_gene: -
abundance: -
j_gene: TRBJ1-1
v_gene: TRBV6-6
CDR3nt: TGTGCCTGCCGGGAACAGCTTAACACTGAAGCTTTCTTT
CDR3aa: CACREQLNTEAFF

d_gene: TRBD1
abundance: few
j_gene: TRBJ1-4
v_gene: TRBV7-2
CDR3nt: TGTGCCAGCAGTGGACAGGGGATCGTTGAAAAACTGTTTTTT
CDR3aa: CASSGQGIVEKLFF

d_gene: TRBD1
abundance: -
j_gene: TRBJ1-5
v_gene: TRBV18
CDR3nt: TGTGCCAGCTCACCGGAACAGGGGGCCCAGCCCCAGCATTTT
CDR3aa: CASSPEQGAQPQHF

d_gene: -
abundance: -
j_gene: TRBJ1-4
v_gene: TRBV2
CDR3nt: TGTGCCAGCAGTCAAAGGGACCTTGAAAAACTGTTTTTT
CDR3aa: CASSQRDLEKLFF

d_gene: -
abundance: -
j_gene: TRBJ1-2
v_gene: TRBV19
CDR3nt: TGTGCCAGTAGTATAGATCCGACGTCGGTTGGCTACACCTTC
CDR3aa: CASSIDPTSVGYTF

d_gene: -
abundance: many
j_gene: TRBJ1-1
v_gene: TRBV4-3
CDR3nt: TGCGCCAGCAGCCAAGATAAGCCTGAAGCTTTCTTT
CDR3aa: CASSQDKPEAFF

d_gene: -
abundance: many
j_gene: TRBJ2-1
v_gene: TRBV5-1
CDR3nt: TGCGCCAGCAGCAGCCGCGGACAGCCTTACAATGAGCAGTTCTTC
CDR3aa: CASSSRGQPYNEQFF

d_gene: -
abundance: many
j_gene: TRBJ2-3
v_gene: TRBV27
CDR3nt: TGTGCCAGCAGTCGGCGCAGCCCAACAGATACGCAGTATTTT
CDR3aa: CASSRRSPTDTQYF

d_gene: -
abundance: -
j_gene: TRBJ1-4
v_gene: TRBV5-1
CDR3nt: TGCGCCAGCAGAGGACAGTCACCTAATGAAAAACTGTTTTTT
CDR3aa: CASRGQSPNEKLFF

d_gene: -
abundance: many
j_gene: TRBJ2-6
v_gene: TRBV30
CDR3nt: TGTGCCTGGAGTACCCATACCTTCTCTGGGGCCAACGTCCTGACTTTC
CDR3aa: CAWSTHTFSGANVLTF

d_gene: -
abundance: -
j_gene: TRBJ1-5
v_gene: TRBV5-1
CDR3nt: TGCGCCAGCAGCTTGGAGGGAGGAGAACAGCCCCAGCATTTT
CDR3aa: CASSLEGGEQPQHF

d_gene: TRBD1
abundance: many
j_gene: TRBJ1-5
v_gene: TRBV12-3/TRBV12-4
CDR3nt: TGTGCCAGCACTGGGACAGCCCCCAATCAGCCCCAGCATTTT
CDR3aa: CASTGTAPNQPQHF

d_gene: -
abundance: many
j_gene: TRBJ2-5
v_gene: TRBV5-4
CDR3nt: TGTGCCAGCAGCTTGGGCCAGCAAGAGACCCAGTACTTC
CDR3aa: CASSLGQQETQYF

d_gene: -
abundance: many
j_gene: TRBJ1-4
v_gene: TRBV10-3
CDR3nt: TGTGCCATCAGCCAACAGGGCTTGGACGAAAAACTGTTTTTT
CDR3aa: CAISQQGLDEKLFF

d_gene: -
abundance: few
j_gene: TRBJ2-7
v_gene: TRBV13
CDR3nt: TGTGCCAGCAGCTCCGGTAAGAGCTCCTACGAGCAGTACTTC
CDR3aa: CASSSGKSSYEQYF

d_gene: -
abundance: many
j_gene: TRBJ2-6
v_gene: TRBV7-2
CDR3nt: TGTGCCAGCAGCCTTTACGGGGGCTCTGGGGCCAACGTCCTGACTTTC
CDR3aa: CASSLYGGSGANVLTF

d_gene: -
abundance: many
j_gene: TRBJ1-2
v_gene: TRBV20-1
CDR3nt: TGCAGTGCTAGAGATTTTGGGTCCTTGGAAGGCTACACCTTC
CDR3aa: CSARDFGSLEGYTF

d_gene: -
abundance: many
j_gene: TRBJ1-2
v_gene: TRBV6-5
CDR3nt: TGTGCCAGCAGACCCATGACAGGAGGGGAAAACTATGGCTACACCTTC
CDR3aa: CASRPMTGGENYGYTF

d_gene: TRBD1
abundance: few
j_gene: TRBJ1-2
v_gene: TRBV6-1
CDR3nt: TGTGCCAGCAGTGAACCAGGGGGAGCTAACTATGGCTACACCTTC
CDR3aa: CASSEPGGANYGYTF

d_gene: -
abundance: few
j_gene: TRBJ1-3
v_gene: TRBV3-1
CDR3nt: TGTGCCAGCAGCCAAGGGACACCCTCTGGAAACACCATATATTTT
CDR3aa: CASSQGTPSGNTIYF

d_gene: TRBD1
abundance: few
j_gene: TRBJ2-7
v_gene: TRBV19
CDR3nt: TGTGCCAGTAGTATTTCGGGACAGGCCCGACTGGAGCAGTACTTC
CDR3aa: CASSISGQARLEQYF

d_gene: -
abundance: many
j_gene: TRBJ1-1
v_gene: TRBV30
CDR3nt: TGTGCCTGTGGCCTCCGGGACGGCTCAGTAGCTTTCTTT
CDR3aa: CACGLRDGSVAFF

d_gene: -
abundance: many
j_gene: TRBJ2-1
v_gene: TRBV5-1
CDR3nt: TGCGCCAGCAGCTTGGTATCCAACAATGAGCAGTTCTTC
CDR3aa: CASSLVSNNEQFF

d_gene: -
abundance: -
j_gene: TRBJ2-2
v_gene: TRBV2
CDR3nt: TGTGCCAGCAGACCCCTCGGGGCCGGGGAGCTGTTTTTT
CDR3aa: CASRPLGAGELFF

d_gene: TRBD2
abundance: few
j_gene: TRBJ2-7
v_gene: TRBV10-3
CDR3nt: TGTGCCACTCGACTAGCGGGGGACGAGCAGTACTTC
CDR3aa: CATRLAGDEQYF

d_gene: -
abundance: -
j_gene: TRBJ2-1
v_gene: TRBV6-5
CDR3nt: TGTGCCAGCAGTTTACTGGGGGGACAGAACAATGAGCAGTTCTTC
CDR3aa: CASSLLGGQNNEQFF

d_gene: -
abundance: -
j_gene: TRBJ2-2
v_gene: TRBV18
CDR3nt: TGTGCCAGCTCACCACCGTCGGGACGGATGACCGGGGAGCTGTTTTTT
CDR3aa: CASSPPSGRMTGELFF

d_gene: -
abundance: many
j_gene: TRBJ1-5
v_gene: TRBV4-1
CDR3nt: TGCGCCAGCAGCCAAGAACAACTAGAGAGGCCCCAGCATTTT
CDR3aa: CASSQEQLERPQHF

d_gene: -
abundance: many
j_gene: TRBJ1-5
v_gene: TRBV3-1
CDR3nt: TGTGCCAGCAGCCGGGGTGGGGGTCAGCCCCAGCATTTT
CDR3aa: CASSRGGGQPQHF

d_gene: -
abundance: many
j_gene: TRBJ1-5
v_gene: TRBV5-1
CDR3nt: TGCGCCAGCAGCTTGGAAGGGAGGAAGCCCCAGCATTTT
CDR3aa: CASSLEGRKPQHF

d_gene: TRBD1
abundance: many
j_gene: TRBJ1-1
v_gene: TRBV29-1
CDR3nt: TGCAGCGTTTGGGACAGGGGGCCTCTTGAAGCTTTCTTT
CDR3aa: CSVWDRGPLEAFF

d_gene: -
abundance: many
j_gene: TRBJ1-5
v_gene: TRBV6-1
CDR3nt: TGTGCCAGCAGCGACAGGTATGGCAATCAGCCCCAGCATTTT
CDR3aa: CASSDRYGNQPQHF

d_gene: -
abundance: many
j_gene: TRBJ2-1
v_gene: TRBV12-3/TRBV12-4
CDR3nt: TGTGCCAGCGGTCCTGGCGGGGCGCGGTACAATGAGCAGTTCTTC
CDR3aa: CASGPGGARYNEQFF

d_gene: -
abundance: many
j_gene: TRBJ1-2
v_gene: TRBV28
CDR3nt: TGTGCCAGCAGTTTCCCCAATATAGCGAGAGGGAACCATGGCTACACCTTC
CDR3aa: CASSFPNIARGNHGYTF

d_gene: -
abundance: -
j_gene: TRBJ2-3
v_gene: TRBV15
CDR3nt: TGTGCCACCAGCGGAGAGGGGGAAAGCACAGATACGCAGTATTTT
CDR3aa: CATSGEGESTDTQYF

d_gene: -
abundance: -
j_gene: TRBJ1-1
v_gene: TRBV28
CDR3nt: TGTGCCAGCAGTCCATTAATGGCTGAAGCTTTCTTT
CDR3aa: CASSPLMAEAFF

d_gene: TRBD2
abundance: few
j_gene: TRBJ2-5
v_gene: TRBV4-1
CDR3nt: TGCGCCAGCAGCCAATCGGGACTAGATGCGGAGACCCAGTACTTC
CDR3aa: CASSQSGLDAETQYF

d_gene: -
abundance: many
j_gene: TRBJ1-1
v_gene: TRBV14
CDR3nt: TGTGCCAGCAGCCAAGAGAGGTCCTACCCGGTATTT
CDR3aa: CASSQERSYPVF

d_gene: -
abundance: few
j_gene: TRBJ2-7
v_gene: TRBV5-1
CDR3nt: TGCGCCAGCAGCTTGGACAACTCCTACGAGCAGTACTTC
CDR3aa: CASSLDNSYEQYF

d_gene: -
abundance: -
j_gene: TRBJ2-1
v_gene: TRBV5-1
CDR3nt: TGCGCCAGCAGCTCCTTGGGTGAGGTGGGTGAGCAGTTCTTC
CDR3aa: CASSSLGEVGEQFF